The source of this TCR beta chain is a study of blood T cells in healthy people across ages. Trimming left V 4 bases short and J 5 bases short, with 14 bases between. Germline assignment: CDR1 SGHAT and CDR2 FQNNGV. The CDR3 is 14 residues long. Through a sample-barcoded 5' primer and a J-beta primer mix, a second PCR was run for about 7 to 12 cycles. TCRdb reanalysed the 5' RACE reads using MiXCR and keeps one entry per CDR3 protein. The sample comprises over 950,000 distinct CDR3 sequences, just over 50% of which are singletons, and about a fifth rests with the top ten. The V and J genes are TRBV11-2 and TRBJ2-5, with D perhaps TRBD2 (6 bases). This TCR was recovered from a woman aged 55 to 70 in good health. Sequenced sample: blood. CDR3 sequence (DNA): TGTGCCAGCAGCTCCCTCGGGGGTTGGGAGACCCAGTACTTC. Amino acids: CASSSLGGWETQYF.